The table lists the clone carrying this T cell receptor beta chain with a few counts. This specimen comes from a study of T cells after yellow fever vaccination. Universal primer sites and UMIs were introduced during 5'RACE template-switching synthesis of TCR cDNA. TCRdb re-called the 5' RACE reads through MiXCR, storing one row per CDR3 protein. This table holds about 240,000 distinct CDR3 sequences, about 7.1% found once. Germline V gives CDR1 DFQATT, CDR2 SNEGSKA (reference sequence). Unmatched junction bases numbered 8, after V lost 4 bases and J lost 5 bases. This CDR3 spans 14 amino acids. This specimen was CD4+ T cells sorted from PBMCs, taken 15 days after the yellow fever booster vaccination. The receptor was derived from a young man who received the YFV17D yellow fever vaccine. The chain carries TRBV20-1 and TRBJ2-5; TRBD1 agrees at 9 bases. The CDR3 loop reads CSAIEVTGGETQYF. CDR3 nucleotide sequence: TGCAGTGCTATTGAGGTGACAGGGGGGGAGACCCAGTACTTC.